The T cell receptor (beta chain) under discussion was sequenced for a study of Graves' ophthalmopathy and Graves' hyperthyroidism. V shed 4 bases and J shed 7 bases, with 19 bases lying between them. The germline V gene encodes CDR1 MGHRA and CDR2 YSYEKL. This CDR3 comprises 15 residues. This clonotype was seen many times. Amplified material comprised TCR beta CDR3 regions derived from RNA transcripts. Second-round multiplex PCR came after first-round RT-PCR with HTBI primers. Via MiXCR, TCRdb re-called the multiplex PCR reads, giving one row per CDR3 protein. Of about 390,000 distinct CDR3 sequences listed, 15% to 19% were seen once; the top ten hold 5.5% to 7%. Cases classed as stable hyperthyroidism had no ophthalmopathy within 18 months of follow-up. Ineligible for inclusion were patients with other autoimmune diseases, uncontrolled infections, pregnancy or lactation.

The origin of this receptor is a woman aged 18-35 years with stable Graves' hyperthyroidism. The rearrangement joins TRBV4-1 to TRBJ1-2, with D perhaps TRBD1 (5 bases). What was sequenced was peripheral blood. CDR3 DNA sequence: TGCGCCAGCAGCCCTACAGAGCAGGGATTGGGTGGCTACACCTTC. Translated: CASSPTEQGLGGYTF.